A single sample gave rise to the 22 T cell receptor beta chains below, sequenced in a study of blood T cell repertoires in COVID-19 (dated by TCRdb to 2019 to 2021). Libraries came from the immunoSEQ multiplex PCR assay. What TCRdb holds here is the immuneACCESS table cut down to in-frame rearrangements. Part of the clones is not present; checked against another copy, under half of the missing clones reflect an unresolved V gene, and the others are unexplained. The table for this sample lists about 160,000 clones; approximately 84% of them were counted only once. Approximately 1% of the sample goes to the ten largest clones. Sequenced sample: peripheral blood. The receptors come from a man aged 35 to 55 with acute or convalescent COVID-19.

The chain combines TRBV3-1 (or the pseudogene TRBV3-2) with TRBJ1-1, with TRBD1 identical over 8 bases. V lost 3 bases and J lost 4; bases outside the gene matches: 16. CDR1 is LGHDT and CDR2 is YNNKEL in the germline V gene (reference sequence). This CDR3 spans 18 amino acids. CDR3 amino acids: CASSQVTGQGIRGTEAFF. CDR3 sequence (DNA): TGTGCCAGCAGCCAGGTAACCGGACAGGGAATTCGGGGCACTGAAGCTTTCTTT.

V and J are TRBV6-5 and TRBJ1-1; D remains ambiguous. CDR3 length: 13 residues. The V gene's germline CDR1 is MNHEY and CDR2 SVGAGI. With 3 bases removed from V and 5 bases from J, the gap between germline ends came to 10 bases. CDR3 in DNA: TGTGCCAGCAGTTATTCGAGGAGGACTGAAGCTTTCTTT. As protein: CASSYSRRTEAFF.

This chain uses TRBV5-1 with TRBJ2-7; the match to TRBD1 covers 11 bases. Germline V lookup: CDR1 SGHRS, CDR2 YFSETQ. CDR3 size: 14 residues. Trimming at V came to 4 bases and at J to 7 bases, leaving 7 bases not matched to a gene. The CDR3 spells CASSIGQGAEEQYF. The CDR3 nucleotides are TGCGCCAGCAGCATCGGACAGGGGGCGGAAGAGCAGTACTTC.

This chain uses TRBV4-3 with TRBJ1-2; the D gene is possibly TRBD1 (5 bases). This CDR3 is built from 14 residues. In germline, CDR1 is LGHNA, CDR2 YSLEER. The V end was cut by 4 bases, the J end by 3 bases, with 12 bases between. The CDR3 sequence: CASSRYRFDYGYTF. CDR3 in DNA: TGCGCCAGCAGCCGTTACAGGTTTGACTATGGCTACACCTTC.

In its sample, this clone was seen once. Within the sample, other DNA sequences also encode this same CDR3. J is TRBJ1-6 and V is TRBV3-1 (or the pseudogene TRBV3-2); D is undetermined. V was trimmed by 2 bases and J by 7 bases, leaving 3 bases between them. The CDR3 covers 12 residues. Germline V CDR1 and CDR2: LGHDT, YNNKEL (reference sequence). The CDR3 sequence: CASSQSNSPLHF. CDR3 DNA sequence: TGTGCCAGCAGCCAAAGCAATTCACCCCTCCACTTT.

The chain couples TRBV10-2 to TRBJ1-1; weak D call: TRBD1 (6 bases). The germline V gene encodes CDR1 WSHSY and CDR2 SAAADI. CDR3 length: 12 amino acids. V dropped 9 bases and J dropped 1 base, with 9 bases sitting between them. The CDR3 DNA sequence: TGCGCCAGTCAGACAGGGAACACTGAAGCTTTCTTT. It codes for CASQTGNTEAFF.

V and J are TRBV7-2 and TRBJ2-7; 8 bases align to TRBD1. Germline values: CDR1 SGHTA, CDR2 FQGNSA. CDR3 length: 14 amino acids. Losses at the gene ends were 5 bases for V and 3 bases for J; bases not matched to a gene: 6. The CDR3 loop reads CASSPGTGYYEQYF. The CDR3 DNA is TGTGCCAGCAGCCCCGGGACAGGTTACTACGAGCAGTACTTC.

The V call is TRBV3-1 (or the pseudogene TRBV3-2), the J call TRBJ2-2, with unresolved D. This CDR3 is built from 14 residues. Per the germline V gene, CDR1 is LGHDT and CDR2 is YNNKEL (reference sequence). V was cut by 1 base and J by 1 base, with 4 bases left in between. CDR3 in DNA: TGTGCCAGCAGCCAAGTCGGGAACACCGGGGAGCTGTTTTTT. Encoded protein: CASSQVGNTGELFF.

The chain employs TRBV7-2 and TRBJ2-2; 9 positions agree with TRBD2. Losses at the gene ends were 7 bases for V and 6 bases for J; bases not matched to a gene: 12. The CDR3 loop spans 16 amino acids. Germline values: CDR1 SGHTA, CDR2 FQGNSA. The CDR3 protein is CASILSGGHRPGELFF. The CDR3 DNA is TGTGCCAGCATCCTAAGCGGGGGGCACCGCCCCGGGGAGCTGTTTTTT.

The V call is TRBV9, the J call TRBJ2-1; D might be TRBD2 (5 bases). Germline CDR1 and CDR2: SGDLS and YYNGEE. V gave up 4 bases and J gave up 0 bases, with 14 bases separating them. This CDR3 is built from 16 residues. The CDR3 DNA reads TGTGCCAGCAGCCCGGGATCAAGTATCTCCTACAATGAGCAGTTCTTC. It is translated as CASSPGSSISYNEQFF.

The chain has TRBV9 and TRBJ1-1, with D perhaps matching TRBD1 (5 bases). The CDR3 is 14 amino acids. CDR1 and CDR2 (germline): SGDLS, YYNGEE. The V end was cut by 4 bases, the J end by 0 bases, with 10 bases between. The CDR3 sequence is CASSPQGMNTEAFF. The CDR3 coding sequence is TGTGCCAGCAGCCCGCAGGGAATGAACACTGAAGCTTTCTTT.

This clone was found a few times. The chain combines TRBV10-3 with TRBJ2-1; unclear D gene. Germline V CDR1 and CDR2: ENHRY, SYGVKD. CDR3 length equals 13 residues. Here the CDR3 DNA reads TGTACCACCGCAGGTCTGGGCAACAATGAGCAGTTCTTC. Its translation is CTTAGLGNNEQFF.

V gene TRBV5-6 combines with J gene TRBJ2-7; 9 bases line up with TRBD2. The ends lost 0 bases at V and 6 bases at J; junction bases unmatched: 7. Germline-derived CDR1 and CDR2 are SGHDT and YYEEEE. The CDR3 length is 15 residues. CDR3 DNA: TGTGCCAGCAGCTTGGATGGCGGGGGGGCTCGCGAGCAGTACTTC. This encodes CASSLDGGGAREQYF.

Only one count was recorded for this clone. V usage is TRBV19 and J usage is TRBJ1-5; D is perhaps TRBD1 (6 bases). The V end was cut by 6 bases, the J end by 10 bases, with 16 bases between. The CDR3 contains 13 residues. CDR1 and CDR2 from the germline V gene are LNHDA and SQIVND (reference sequence). CDR3 nucleotides: TGTGCCAGTAGCCGGGACATTGACGGACCCCAGCATTTT. Its protein is CASSRDIDGPQHF.

In this sample, this clone turned up a few times. The rearrangement links TRBV18 to TRBJ2-6; 7 bases fit TRBD2. Germline CDR1 and CDR2: KGHSH and LQKENI. V gave up 4 bases and J gave up 2 bases; unmatched junction bases: 14. The CDR3 is made up of 19 amino acids. The CDR3 bases are TGTGCCAGCTCACGGAGCAGGGAGCGGGATCCTACTGGGGCCAACGTCCTGACTTTC. Translation: CASSRSRERDPTGANVLTF.

The V call is TRBV5-6, the J call TRBJ1-2, with D possibly TRBD1 on 6 matching bases. The CDR3 length is 13 residues. Germline loops: CDR1 SGHDT, CDR2 YYEEEE. V was cut by 7 bases and J by 7 bases, with 17 bases left in between. The CDR3 DNA sequence: TGTGCCAGCCTAATCACAGGGTATGGTGGCTACACCTTC. Amino acids: CASLITGYGGYTF.

The genes are TRBV30 and TRBJ1-4; 9 bases match TRBD1. Germline assignment: CDR1 GTSNPN and CDR2 SVGIG (reference sequence). The J segment lost 11 bases and the V segment lost 2 bases, leaving 18 bases of the junction unmatched. The CDR3 has 17 amino acids. The CDR3 sequence: CAWSPTRAGTGNLKLFF. DNA of the CDR3: TGTGCCTGGAGTCCAACCCGAGCCGGGACAGGGAATCTCAAACTGTTTTTT.

V is TRBV24-1 and J is TRBJ1-2, with D unclear. This CDR3 has 12 residues. V lost 3 bases, J lost 7 bases, and 8 bases lay in between. Germline V gene sequence: CDR1 KGHDR, CDR2 SFDVKD. The CDR3 region is CATSDSRGGYTF. In DNA, the CDR3 is TGTGCCACCAGTGATAGTCGCGGTGGCTACACCTTC.

The chain uses TRBV5-6 and TRBJ2-7; 7 nucleotides match TRBD1. In germline, CDR1 is SGHDT, CDR2 YYEEEE. The CDR3 loop spans 14 amino acids. V lost 4 bases to trimming and J lost 3 bases; unmatched junction nucleotides: 7. CDR3 protein: CASSLGTADYEQYF. In DNA, the CDR3 is TGTGCCAGCAGCCTCGGGACAGCCGACTACGAGCAGTACTTC.

The J gene is TRBJ2-1, the V gene TRBV12-3 or TRBV12-4; D is ambiguous. There are 12 residues in the CDR3. The V end lost 8 bases, the J end lost 0 bases, and 5 bases lay between the germline ends. CDR3 loop: CASEFSYNEQFF. The DNA of the CDR3 is TGTGCCAGCGAGTTCTCCTACAATGAGCAGTTCTTC.

The V gene is TRBV7-2, the J gene TRBJ2-3; D is undetermined. The CDR3 covers 12 residues. V was pared by 5 bases and J by 1 base, with 4 bases between. Germline assignment: CDR1 SGHTA and CDR2 FQGNSA. The CDR3 sequence: CASSPRTDTQYF. In DNA form, the CDR3 reads TGTGCCAGCAGCCCTCGCACAGATACGCAGTATTTT.

The CDR3 DNA follows: TGTGCCACCAGCAGAGATCTTTATAGCAATCAGCCCCAGCATTTT. Its protein is CATSRDLYSNQPQHF. The chain combines TRBV15 with TRBJ1-5; D is unclear. The CDR3 is made up of 15 amino acids. The germline V gene has CDR1 LNHNV and CDR2 YYDKDF (reference sequence). The ends were cut back, 0 bases at V and 0 bases at J, with 6 bases in the middle. The variable domain in full, completed from reference TRBV15 and TRBJ1-5, reads DAMVIQNPRYQVTQFGKPVTLSCSQTLNHNVMYWYQQKSSQAPKLLFHYYDKDFNNEADTPDNFQSRRPNTSFCFLDIRSPGLGDTAMYLCATSRDLYSNQPQHFGDGTRLSIL.